This paragraph reports one T cell receptor (beta chain). Its specificity is unknown. The junction does not match germline at one end; this may be a read error. This sample was taken from a study of early T cells in non-severe SARS-CoV-2 infection. Germline loops: CDR1 DFQATT, CDR2 SNEGSKA (reference sequence). The length of the CDR3 is 15 residues. Study-wide results and caveats: The study's VDJdb matching favored anti-spike CD8 responses and missed private and CD4 specificities.

TCRdb re-analysed the 5' RACE reads in MiXCR, keeping a single row per CDR3 protein. The sample contains just over 60,000 distinct CDR3 sequences, roughly a tenth of which appear only once. The rearrangement joins TRBV20-1 to TRBJ2-3; D is undetermined. What was sequenced was whole blood. The TCR comes from an adult who was a healthcare worker with PCR-confirmed SARS-CoV-2 infection or an uninfected control (not recorded which). The CDR3 protein is CSARAGGASTDTQYF. In DNA form, the CDR3 reads TGCAGTGCCAGAGCCGGCGGCGCCAGCACAGATACGCAGTATTTT.